The clone carrying this T cell receptor (beta chain) was counted a few times. Its antigen is not identified. These data are taken from a study of cytomegalovirus exposure and HLA in healthy donors. Findings and limits, study-wide: HLA allele associations emerged for 16,951 TCR beta sequences in a later analysis, at 0.05 false discovery rate. In vitro work confirmed that a few CMV-associated chains recognize CMV antigens.

The CDR3 has 15 amino acids. Losses at the gene ends were 6 bases for V and 5 bases for J; bases not matched to a gene: 9. CDR1 is MNHEY, CDR2 SVGAGI, per germline. It was with 60 Vbeta and 13 Jbeta primers that the PCR ran. Here immunoSEQ multiplex PCR was the method, and the copy in TCRdb shows in-frame clones only, minus some. Counted here are approximately 120,000 clones, about 81% occurring once; the ten biggest clones make up roughly 0.99%. The source material was PBMCs. This clonotype originated in a woman between 25 and 40 years old in good health and CMV-seronegative. V and J are TRBV6-5 and TRBJ1-4, with 7 bases matching TRBD1. Here the CDR3 reads CASSESGTANEKLFF. The CDR3 nucleotides read TGTGCCAGCAGCGAATCCGGGACAGCAAATGAAAAACTGTTTTTT.